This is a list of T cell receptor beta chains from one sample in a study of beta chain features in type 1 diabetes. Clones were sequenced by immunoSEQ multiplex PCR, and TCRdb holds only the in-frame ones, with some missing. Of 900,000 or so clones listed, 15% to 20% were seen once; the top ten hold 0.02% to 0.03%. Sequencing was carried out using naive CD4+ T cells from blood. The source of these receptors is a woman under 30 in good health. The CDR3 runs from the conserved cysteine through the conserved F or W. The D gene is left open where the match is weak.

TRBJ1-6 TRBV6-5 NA CASSPTTGSPLHF
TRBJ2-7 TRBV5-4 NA CASRLNSAGSSEQYF
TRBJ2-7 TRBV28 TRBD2 CASSLSGTSGSYEQYF
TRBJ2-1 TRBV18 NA CASSPTLVGTHNEQFF
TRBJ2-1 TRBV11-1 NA CASSLNQFASSYNEQFF
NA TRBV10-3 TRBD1 CATSDREKAYEQYF
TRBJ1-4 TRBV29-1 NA CSVGSRLNEKLFF
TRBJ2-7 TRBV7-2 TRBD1 CASSFGTGVDEQYF
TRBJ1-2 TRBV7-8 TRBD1 CASSTHRDREDYGYTF
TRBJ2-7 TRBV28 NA CASRLLGSSYEQYF
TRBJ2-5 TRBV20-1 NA CSAAAQTQYF
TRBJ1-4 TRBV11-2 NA CASSPRWGAEEKLFF
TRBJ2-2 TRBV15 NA CATSREVGGTHTGELFF
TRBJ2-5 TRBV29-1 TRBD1 CSVGPDRGDTQYF
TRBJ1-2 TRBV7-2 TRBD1 CASRGTGFGYTF
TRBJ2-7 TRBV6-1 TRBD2 CASSEGSGRDEQYF
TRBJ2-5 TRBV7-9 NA CASSLQNLETQYF
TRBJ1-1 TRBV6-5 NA CASSIYGRVNTEAFF
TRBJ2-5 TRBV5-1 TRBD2 CASSRRQGGTSGTRETQYF
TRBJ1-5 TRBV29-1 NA CSVAGGTGNQPQHF
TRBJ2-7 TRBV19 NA CASSMGSLYEQYF
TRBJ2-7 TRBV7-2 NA CASSYNYEQYF
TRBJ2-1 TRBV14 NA CASSRRPGVNEQFF
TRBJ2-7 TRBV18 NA CASSPPSAYEQYF
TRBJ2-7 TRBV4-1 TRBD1 CASSQRTGDGEQYF
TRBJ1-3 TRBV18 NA CASSPGVSGNTIYF
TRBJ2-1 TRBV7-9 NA CASSLDVRVNEQFF
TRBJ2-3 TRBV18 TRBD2 CASSRLAGGTDTQYF
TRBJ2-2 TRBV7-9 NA CASSLDPITGELFF
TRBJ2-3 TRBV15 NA CATSPGSAPDTQYF
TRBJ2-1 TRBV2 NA CASLFQPHNSYNEQFF
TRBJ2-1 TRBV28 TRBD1 CASSLLGQDYNEQFF
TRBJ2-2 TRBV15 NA CATSRTTSGRAKGTPGSCFF
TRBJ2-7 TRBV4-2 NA CASSQVADAGYEQYF
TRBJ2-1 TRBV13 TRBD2 CASSHHGLGDEQFF
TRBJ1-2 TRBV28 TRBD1 CASSLTGRNGYTF
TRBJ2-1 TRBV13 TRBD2 CASSSSVSGRLNEQFF
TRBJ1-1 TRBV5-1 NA CASSLLAGGTEAFF
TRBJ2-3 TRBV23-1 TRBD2 CASSQRRGTSGNTDTQYF
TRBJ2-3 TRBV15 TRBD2 CATSRQAGLAGEGGTDTQYF
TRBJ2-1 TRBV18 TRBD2 CASSPRGGPYNEQFF
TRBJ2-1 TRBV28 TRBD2 CASSSPGLAGGAYNEQFF
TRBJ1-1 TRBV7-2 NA CASSPRRSGLNTEAFF